The subject of this entry is one T cell receptor beta chain. The data stem from a study of blood T cell repertoires in COVID-19. Looked up from germline, CDR1 is SGHRS and CDR2 is YFSETQ. The V and J ends lost 4 bases and 0 bases respectively, with 9 bases between them. The CDR3 runs to 14 residues. Data came from immunoSEQ multiplex PCR; TCRdb stores just in-frame clones and leaves some out. Of 70,000 or so clones listed, approximately 90% are singletons. The clonotype was recovered from a man aged 60 to 75 with acute or convalescent COVID-19. Specimen: peripheral blood. This chain connects TRBV5-1 to TRBJ2-3; tentatively, D is TRBD2 (5 bases). DNA for the CDR3: TGCGCCAGCAGCCTCGGGATAAGCACAGATACGCAGTATTTT. Its protein product is CASSLGISTDTQYF.